Listed below are T cell receptor beta chains from one sample, sequenced in a study of control samples from healthy donors and cancer patients. Assay used: immunoSEQ multiplex PCR; TCRdb lists only in-frame clones, some missing. The sample shows 95,000 to 130,000 clones, about 93% of them seen only once. Sequencing input: blood. Receptors originate from a man aged 25 to 40 in good health. CDR3s include the opening cysteine and the closing phenylalanine or tryptophan. D genes are given only for firm matches. Some rows mark clone size as missing; the rest say once, few, many or name a class of expanded clone.

CDR3aa: CASSQELGLGRGPKNIQYF
CDR3nt: TGTGCCAGCAGCCAAGAACTAGGCTTGGGACGTGGGCCCAAAAACATTCAGTACTTC
v_gene: TRBV14
j_gene: TRBJ2-4
abundance: NA
d_gene: NA

CDR3aa: CASSLMDRTTEAFF
CDR3nt: TGTGCCAGCAGCTTGATGGACAGGACCACTGAAGCTTTCTTT
v_gene: TRBV5-4
j_gene: TRBJ1-1
abundance: NA
d_gene: TRBD1

CDR3aa: CASIGGLTYNEQFF
CDR3nt: TGTGCCAGTATTGGGGGGCTAACCTACAATGAGCAGTTCTTC
v_gene: TRBV19
j_gene: TRBJ2-1
abundance: NA
d_gene: NA

CDR3aa: CASSQDQLPLNTGELFF
CDR3nt: TGTGCCAGCAGCCAAGATCAACTACCACTCAACACCGGGGAGCTGTTTTTT
v_gene: TRBV4-2
j_gene: TRBJ2-2
abundance: once
d_gene: NA

CDR3aa: CASSQDRGTFQETQYF
CDR3nt: TGCGCCAGCAGCCAAGATCGAGGGACATTCCAAGAGACCCAGTACTTC
v_gene: TRBV4-1
j_gene: TRBJ2-5
abundance: once
d_gene: NA

CDR3aa: CASSLEPSGGADTQYF
CDR3nt: TGTGCCAGCAGCTTAGAGCCTAGCGGGGGAGCAGATACGCAGTATTTT
v_gene: TRBV11-2
j_gene: TRBJ2-3
abundance: once
d_gene: TRBD2

CDR3aa: CASSLDRGVITGELFF
CDR3nt: TGCGCCAGCAGCTTGGACAGGGGGGTAATTACCGGGGAGCTGTTTTTT
v_gene: TRBV5-1
j_gene: TRBJ2-2
abundance: NA
d_gene: TRBD1

CDR3aa: CASSSEQTGGETQYF
CDR3nt: TGTGCCAGCAGTTCGGAACAGACAGGGGGGGAGACCCAGTACTTC
v_gene: TRBV2
j_gene: TRBJ2-5
abundance: NA
d_gene: TRBD1

CDR3aa: CASSRQGRPNYGYTF
CDR3nt: TGTGCCAGCAGTCGACAGGGTCGGCCCAACTATGGCTACACCTTC
v_gene: TRBV27
j_gene: TRBJ1-2
abundance: NA
d_gene: TRBD1

CDR3aa: CASSLFRSSNSPLHF
CDR3nt: TGTGCCAGCAGCTTATTTCGGAGCTCTAATTCACCCCTCCACTTT
v_gene: TRBV7-9
j_gene: TRBJ1-6
abundance: NA
d_gene: NA

CDR3aa: CASRAMGLAGNEQFF
CDR3nt: TGTGCCAGCAGGGCCATGGGACTAGCCGGCAATGAGCAGTTCTTC
v_gene: TRBV6-5
j_gene: TRBJ2-1
abundance: once
d_gene: TRBD2

CDR3aa: CASSFLPQENYGYTF
CDR3nt: TGTGCCAGCAGCTTCCTCCCACAGGAGAACTATGGCTACACCTTC
v_gene: TRBV5-5
j_gene: TRBJ1-2
abundance: NA
d_gene: NA